These 16 T cell receptor beta chains were sequenced from one sample in a study of radiotherapy plus CTLA-4 blockade in lung cancer. TCRdb's copy holds only in-frame clones and misses some; the assay was immunoSEQ multiplex PCR. The table records about 120,000 clones, 90% of them present only once. The sequences come from peripheral blood, collected from a patient treated with radiotherapy plus ipilimumab. The source of these receptors is a human donor with non-small cell lung cancer that progressed on radiotherapy plus ipilimumab.

This sequence joins TRBV4-2 and TRBJ2-1; the match to TRBD2 covers 10 bases. From germline, CDR1 is LGHNA and CDR2 YNFKEQ. CDR3 size: 15 residues. V lost 0 bases to trimming and J lost 7 bases; unmatched junction nucleotides: 3. DNA of the CDR3: TGTGCCAGCAGCCAAGAAGCGGGAGGGAAGAATGAGCAGTTCTTC. Translated: CASSQEAGGKNEQFF.

Of note for this clone: This sample includes further DNA sequences coding for the same CDR3. The chain couples TRBV5-6 to TRBJ1-4; no reliable D call. Germline assignment: CDR1 SGHDT and CDR2 YYEEEE. There are 14 residues in the CDR3. The V and J ends lost 0 bases and 8 bases respectively, with 11 bases between them. In DNA form, the CDR3 reads TGTGCCAGCAGCTTGGCGGGGTATGGCGAAAAACTGTTTTTT. Residues: CASSLAGYGEKLFF.

Worth noting for this clone: Other nucleotide sequences from this sample produce the same CDR3. The genes are TRBV5-4 and TRBJ2-7, with 8 bases aligning to TRBD2. The germline V gene has CDR1 SGHNT and CDR2 YYREEE (reference sequence). This CDR3 has 14 residues. V gave up 3 bases and J gave up 4 bases; unmatched junction bases: 6. CDR3 DNA sequence: TGTGCCAGCAGCTCCGGACTAGCAGGATACGAGCAGTACTTC. Amino acids: CASSSGLAGYEQYF.

The chain combines TRBV4-2 with TRBJ2-1, with a tentative D call TRBD1 (6 bases). The CDR3 covers 15 residues. Trimming removed 6 bases at V and 6 bases at J, with 18 bases between. In germline, CDR1 is LGHNA, CDR2 YNFKEQ. CDR3 amino acids: CASSQRPGQLNEQFF. DNA of the CDR3: TGTGCCAGCAGTCAAAGACCGGGACAACTCAATGAGCAGTTCTTC.

The V call is TRBV29-1, the J call TRBJ2-1; TRBD2 matches at 10 bases. CDR1 and CDR2 (germline): SQVTM, ANQGSEA. Trimming took 7 bases from V and 8 from J; bases not matched to a gene: 14. This CDR3 comprises 15 residues. The CDR3 coding sequence is TGCAGCGGTTCCCCTCGTCTAGCGGGAGTCGATGAGCAGTTCTTC. Amino acids: CSGSPRLAGVDEQFF.

The table lists this clone with a few counts. The V call is TRBV7-9, the J call TRBJ2-7; no reliable D call. Germline CDR1 reads SEHNR; CDR2 reads FQNEAQ (reference sequence). The V end was cut by 8 bases, the J end by 7 bases, with 21 bases between. This CDR3 contains 14 residues. Here the CDR3 reads CASVSAGRSGEQYF. CDR3 nucleotide sequence: TGTGCCAGCGTATCTGCTGGCCGATCGGGTGAGCAGTACTTC.

The V call is TRBV5-1, the J call TRBJ2-5; 10 bases fit TRBD2. J gave up 5 bases and V 0 bases, and 1 base lay outside the gene matches. Germline CDR1 is SGHRS and CDR2 is YFSETQ. The CDR3 extends over 14 amino acids. DNA for the CDR3: TGCGCCAGCAGCTTGGGACTAGCGGGTGAGACCCAGTACTTC. As protein: CASSLGLAGETQYF.

V and J are TRBV2 and TRBJ1-2; the D is unclear. Trimming took off 7 bases at V and 8 bases at J, with 17 bases between the two ends. The CDR3 has 13 residues. From germline, CDR1 is SNHLY and CDR2 FYNNEI. The CDR3: CASTYFQEAGYTF. CDR3 DNA: TGTGCCAGCACGTATTTTCAGGAGGCGGGCTACACCTTC.

The chain joins TRBV6-5 to TRBJ2-7; a weak D match, TRBD1 (6 bases). Germline V gives CDR1 MNHEY, CDR2 SVGAGI. Deletions cut 2 bases from V and 2 bases from J, with 10 bases between. The CDR3 extends over 14 amino acids. The CDR3 DNA follows: TGTGCCAGCAGTTACAAGACAGGACCCTACGAGCAGTACTTC. Protein sequence: CASSYKTGPYEQYF.

The chain recombines TRBV5-6 with TRBJ2-1; 10 bases are a match to TRBD2. The V segment lost 2 bases and the J segment 2 bases; nucleotides outside the gene matches: 1. Germline V gene sequence: CDR1 SGHDT, CDR2 YYEEEE. CDR3 size: 15 residues. Here the CDR3 DNA reads TGTGCCAGCAGCTTTACTAGCGGGGCCTACAATGAGCAGTTCTTC. It codes for CASSFTSGAYNEQFF.

The V and J genes are TRBV13 and TRBJ2-5; TRBD1 matches 7 bases. V dropped 5 bases and J dropped 7; count of bases not matched to a gene: 7. The CDR3 runs to 13 residues. Germline CDR1 and CDR2: PRHDT and FYEKMQ (reference sequence). The CDR3 DNA reads as TGTGCCAGCAGCGCCTCCTACAGGGGGACCCAGTACTTC. It translates to CASSASYRGTQYF.

The chain joins TRBV6-5 to TRBJ1-3, with 7 bases matching TRBD1. This CDR3 spans 14 amino acids. In germline, CDR1 is MNHEY, CDR2 SVGAGI. V lost 6 bases, J lost 3 bases, and 5 bases stayed unmatched. CDR3: CASSSDRDGNTIYF. In DNA, the CDR3 is TGTGCCAGCAGCTCAGACAGGGATGGAAACACCATATATTTT.

This clone was recorded once. V usage is TRBV18 and J usage is TRBJ2-7, with 7 bases fitting TRBD1. Unmatched junction bases numbered 5, after V lost 2 bases and J lost 4 bases. Germline CDR1 is KGHSH and CDR2 is LQKENI. The CDR3 contains 14 residues. In DNA form, the CDR3 reads TGTGCCAGCTCACCAGAGACAGGGAAATACGAGCAGTACTTC. Protein: CASSPETGKYEQYF.

The CDR3: CASSGRQGRSYNEQFF. The CDR3 nucleotides are TGTGCCAGCAGTGGGCGACAGGGGCGCTCCTACAATGAGCAGTTCTTC. The chain employs TRBV6-1 and TRBJ2-1, with 8 positions matching TRBD1. V lost 4 bases to trimming and J lost 0 bases; unmatched junction nucleotides: 5. The CDR3 runs to 16 residues. CDR1 is MNHNS and CDR2 is SASEGT in the germline V gene.

The gene calls are TRBV6-5 and TRBJ2-7; D possibly corresponds to TRBD1 (5 bases). Germline assignment: CDR1 MNHEY and CDR2 SVGAGI. V was clipped by 6 bases and J by 1 base, with 13 bases between them. The CDR3 contains 14 residues. The CDR3, as DNA: TGTGCCAGCAGCCAGACCCGACAGTCCTACGAGCAGTACTTC. It specifies CASSQTRQSYEQYF.

The chain combines TRBV5-4 with TRBJ2-1, with D perhaps matching TRBD1 (7 bases). Per germline, CDR1 SGHNT and CDR2 YYREEE (reference sequence). With 4 bases removed from V and 8 bases from J, the gap between germline ends came to 19 bases. The CDR3 runs to 15 residues. CDR3 residues: CASSRRGQSLDEQFF. The CDR3 DNA sequence: TGTGCCAGCAGCCGGAGGGGACAGTCGCTCGATGAGCAGTTCTTC.